A selection of T cell receptor beta chains follows, all from one sample in a study of vaccination and CD4 T cells after COVID-19. Their specific antigens are unknown. TCRdb recomputed calls from the PCR reads with MiXCR, one row per CDR3 protein. This table has 15,000 or so distinct CDR3 sequences, about half appearing once. The sample consisted of CD4+ T cells from blood, cultured in vitro. The receptors shown here come from a human donor who had recovered from COVID-19. The CDR3 runs from the conserved cysteine through the conserved F or W. D genes are given only for firm matches. Expanded clones get a size class; other rows say once, few or many, or leave the size out.

abundance: -
j_gene: TRBJ1-2
v_gene: TRBV7-2
d_gene: -
CDR3aa: CASSLGGRQGYTF
CDR3nt: TGTGCCAGCAGCTTAGGGGGCAGGCAAGGCTACACCTTC

abundance: few
j_gene: TRBJ1-2
v_gene: TRBV11-2
d_gene: -
CDR3aa: CASSTDRTRGYTF
CDR3nt: TGTGCCAGCAGCACAGACAGGACCCGGGGCTACACCTTC

abundance: few
j_gene: TRBJ1-2
v_gene: TRBV7-6
d_gene: -
CDR3aa: CASSLAGDTGYTF
CDR3nt: TGTGCCAGCAGCTTAGCGGGGGACACGGGCTACACCTTC

abundance: once
j_gene: TRBJ1-5
v_gene: TRBV2
d_gene: TRBD1
CDR3aa: CASSLDRTSNQPQHF
CDR3nt: TGTGCCAGCAGTCTGGACAGGACTAGCAATCAGCCCCAGCATTTT

abundance: -
j_gene: TRBJ1-2
v_gene: TRBV11-3
d_gene: TRBD1
CDR3aa: CASSYHGQGAWTF
CDR3nt: TGTGCCAGCAGCTATCACGGACAGGGGGCTTGGACCTTC

abundance: -
j_gene: TRBJ1-2
v_gene: TRBV2
d_gene: -
CDR3aa: CASSEWGADTF
CDR3nt: TGTGCCAGCAGTGAATGGGGGGCCGACACCTTC

abundance: few
j_gene: TRBJ1-1
v_gene: TRBV20-1
d_gene: TRBD1
CDR3aa: CSATKGQGGEAFF
CDR3nt: TGCAGTGCTACCAAAGGACAGGGCGGGGAAGCTTTCTTT

abundance: -
j_gene: TRBJ1-1
v_gene: TRBV19
d_gene: -
CDR3aa: CASSAPGGMNTEAFF
CDR3nt: TGTGCCAGTAGTGCTCCGGGGGGAATGAACACTGAAGCTTTCTTT

abundance: -
j_gene: TRBJ2-7
v_gene: TRBV7-2
d_gene: -
CDR3aa: CAGSLVTGEQYF
CDR3nt: TGTGCCGGCAGCTTAGTTACGGGGGAGCAGTACTTC

abundance: few
j_gene: TRBJ1-5
v_gene: TRBV6-9
d_gene: -
CDR3aa: CASIAGPQHF
CDR3nt: TGTGCCAGCATTGCGGGGCCCCAGCATTTT

abundance: -
j_gene: TRBJ1-5
v_gene: TRBV21-1
d_gene: -
CDR3aa: CASTPEGPPAGRDNQPQHF
CDR3nt: TGTGCCAGCACCCCCGAGGGACCCCCCGCGGGGCGAGACAATCAGCCCCAGCATTTT

abundance: few
j_gene: TRBJ1-1
v_gene: TRBV20-1
d_gene: TRBD1
CDR3aa: CSAGTGGHTEAFF
CDR3nt: TGCAGTGCCGGCACAGGGGGCCACACTGAAGCTTTCTTT

abundance: -
j_gene: TRBJ2-7
v_gene: TRBV27
d_gene: -
CDR3aa: CASRPTGTLLYEQYF
CDR3nt: TGTGCCAGCAGACCGACTGGGACACTCCTCTACGAGCAGTACTTC